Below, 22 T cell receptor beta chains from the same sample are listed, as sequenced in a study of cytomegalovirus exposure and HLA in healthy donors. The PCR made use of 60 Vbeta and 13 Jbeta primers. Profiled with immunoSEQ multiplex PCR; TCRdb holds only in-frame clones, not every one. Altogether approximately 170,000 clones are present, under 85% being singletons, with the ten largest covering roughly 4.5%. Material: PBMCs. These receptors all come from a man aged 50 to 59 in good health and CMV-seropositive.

CDR3 DNA: TGTGCCAGCAGCCAAGATTGGGCGGGAGGTACCTACGAGCAGTACTTC. Residues: CASSQDWAGGTYEQYF. The chain couples TRBV4-2 to TRBJ2-7; the match to TRBD2 covers 8 bases. Unmatched junction bases numbered 6, after V lost 0 bases and J lost 2 bases. This CDR3 spans 16 amino acids. Germline V gene lookup returns CDR1 LGHNA and CDR2 YNFKEQ.

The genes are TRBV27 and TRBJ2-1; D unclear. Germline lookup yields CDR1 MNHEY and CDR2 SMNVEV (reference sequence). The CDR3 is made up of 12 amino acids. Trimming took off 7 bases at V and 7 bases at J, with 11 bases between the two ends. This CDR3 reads CASNFSGNEQFF. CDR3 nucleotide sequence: TGTGCCAGCAATTTCTCGGGTAATGAGCAGTTCTTC.

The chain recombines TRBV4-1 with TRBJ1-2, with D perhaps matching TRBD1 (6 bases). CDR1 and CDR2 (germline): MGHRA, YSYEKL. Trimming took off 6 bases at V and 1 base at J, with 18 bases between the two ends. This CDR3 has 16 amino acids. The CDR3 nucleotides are TGCGCCAGCAGACACCTACACCGGGACATTAACTATGGCTACACCTTC. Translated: CASRHLHRDINYGYTF.

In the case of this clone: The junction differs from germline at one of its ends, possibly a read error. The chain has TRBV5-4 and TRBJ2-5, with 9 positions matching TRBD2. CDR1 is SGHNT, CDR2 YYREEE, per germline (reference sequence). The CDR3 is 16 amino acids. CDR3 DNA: TGTGCCAGCAGCTCTCCCGGGACTAGCTTTCAAGAGGCCCAGTACTTC. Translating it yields CASSSPGTSFQEAQYF.

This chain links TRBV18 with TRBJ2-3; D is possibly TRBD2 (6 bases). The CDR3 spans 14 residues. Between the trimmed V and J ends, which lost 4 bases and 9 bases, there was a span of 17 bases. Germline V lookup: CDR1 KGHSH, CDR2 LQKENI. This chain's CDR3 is CASSQSYASDTQYF. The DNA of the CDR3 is TGTGCCAGCTCACAGTCCTACGCTAGCGACACGCAGTATTTT.

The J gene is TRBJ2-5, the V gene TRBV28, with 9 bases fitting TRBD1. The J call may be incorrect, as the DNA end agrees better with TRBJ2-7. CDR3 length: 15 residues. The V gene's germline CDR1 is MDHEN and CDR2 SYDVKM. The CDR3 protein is CASSLTDRGTYEQYF. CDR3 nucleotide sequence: TGTGCCAGCAGTTTAACAGACAGGGGGACCTACGAGCAGTACTTC.

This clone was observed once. CDR3 nucleotides: TGTGCCTGGACCCCGCCGGGACTAGGCGTCTCCGAGCAGTACTTC. This encodes CAWTPPGLGVSEQYF. This chain links TRBV30 with TRBJ2-7; 8 nucleotides line up with TRBD2. CDR3 size: 15 residues. V lost 4 bases to trimming and J lost 6 bases; unmatched junction nucleotides: 14. The V gene's germline CDR1 is GTSNPN and CDR2 SVGIG (reference sequence).

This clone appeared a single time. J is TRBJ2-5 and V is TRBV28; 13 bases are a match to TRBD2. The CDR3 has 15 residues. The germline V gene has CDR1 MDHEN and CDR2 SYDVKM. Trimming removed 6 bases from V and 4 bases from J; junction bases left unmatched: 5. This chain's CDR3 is CASSTLAGGVETQYF. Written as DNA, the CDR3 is TGTGCCAGCAGCACACTAGCGGGAGGGGTAGAGACCCAGTACTTC.

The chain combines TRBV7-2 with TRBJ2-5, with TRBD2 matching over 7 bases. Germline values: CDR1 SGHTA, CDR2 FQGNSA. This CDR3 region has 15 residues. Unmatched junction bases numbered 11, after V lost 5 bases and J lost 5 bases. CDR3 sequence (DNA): TGTGCCAGCAGCCCCGGGGTGGGGGGGTGGGAGACCCAGTACTTC. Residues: CASSPGVGGWETQYF.

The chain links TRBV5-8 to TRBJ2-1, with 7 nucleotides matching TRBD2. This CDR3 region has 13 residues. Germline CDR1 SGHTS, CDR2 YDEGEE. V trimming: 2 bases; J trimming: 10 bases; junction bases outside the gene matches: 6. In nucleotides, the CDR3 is TGTGCCAGCAGCTTTCTATTGGGGGGGGAGCAGTTCTTC. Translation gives CASSFLLGGEQFF.

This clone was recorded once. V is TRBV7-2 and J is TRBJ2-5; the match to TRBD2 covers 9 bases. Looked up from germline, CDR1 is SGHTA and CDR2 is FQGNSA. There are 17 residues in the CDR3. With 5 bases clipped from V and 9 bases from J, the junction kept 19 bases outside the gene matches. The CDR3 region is CASSMNSGGGGASAQYF. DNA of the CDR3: TGTGCCAGCAGCATGAACAGCGGGGGCGGGGGGGCCTCGGCCCAGTACTTC.

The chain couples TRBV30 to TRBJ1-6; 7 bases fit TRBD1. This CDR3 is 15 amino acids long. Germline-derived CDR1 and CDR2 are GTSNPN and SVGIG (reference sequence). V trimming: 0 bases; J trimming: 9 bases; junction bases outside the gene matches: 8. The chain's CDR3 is CAWSVLTGTASPLHF. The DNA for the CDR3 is TGTGCCTGGAGTGTTCTTACAGGGACAGCTTCACCCCTCCACTTT. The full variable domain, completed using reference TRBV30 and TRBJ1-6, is SQTIHQWPATLVQPVGSPLSLECTVEGTSNPNLYWYRQAAGRGLQLLFYSVGIGQISSEVPQNLSASRPQDRQFILSSKKLLLSDSGFYLCAWSVLTGTASPLHFGNGTRLTVT.

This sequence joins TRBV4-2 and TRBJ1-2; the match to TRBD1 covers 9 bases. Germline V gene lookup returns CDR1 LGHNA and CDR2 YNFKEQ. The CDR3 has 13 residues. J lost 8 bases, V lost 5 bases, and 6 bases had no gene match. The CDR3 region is CASSETGGDGYTF. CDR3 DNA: TGTGCCAGCAGCGAGACAGGGGGAGACGGCTACACCTTC.

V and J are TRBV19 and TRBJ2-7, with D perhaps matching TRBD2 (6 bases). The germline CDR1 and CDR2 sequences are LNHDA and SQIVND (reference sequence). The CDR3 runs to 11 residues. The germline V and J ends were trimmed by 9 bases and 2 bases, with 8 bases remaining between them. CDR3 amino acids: CASGSAYEQYF. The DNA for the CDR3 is TGTGCCAGCGGGAGCGCCTACGAGCAGTACTTC.

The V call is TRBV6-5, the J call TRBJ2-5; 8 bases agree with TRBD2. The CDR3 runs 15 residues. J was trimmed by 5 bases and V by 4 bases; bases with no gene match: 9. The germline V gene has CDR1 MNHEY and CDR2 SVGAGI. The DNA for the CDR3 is TGTGCCAGCAGTTGGGGCGGGGGGAGGGTGGAGACCCAGTACTTC. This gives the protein CASSWGGGRVETQYF.

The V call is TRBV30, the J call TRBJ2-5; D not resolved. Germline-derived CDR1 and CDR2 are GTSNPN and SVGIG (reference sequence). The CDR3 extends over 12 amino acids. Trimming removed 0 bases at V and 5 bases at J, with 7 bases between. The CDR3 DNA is TGTGCCTGGAGTGTACTCTGGGAGACCCAGTACTTC. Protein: CAWSVLWETQYF.

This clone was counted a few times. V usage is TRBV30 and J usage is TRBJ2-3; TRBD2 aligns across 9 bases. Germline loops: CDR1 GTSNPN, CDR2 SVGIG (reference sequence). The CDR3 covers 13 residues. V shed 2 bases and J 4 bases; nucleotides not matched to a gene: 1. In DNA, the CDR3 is TGTGCCTGGAGTATAGCGGGGGCAGATACGCAGTATTTT. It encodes CAWSIAGADTQYF.

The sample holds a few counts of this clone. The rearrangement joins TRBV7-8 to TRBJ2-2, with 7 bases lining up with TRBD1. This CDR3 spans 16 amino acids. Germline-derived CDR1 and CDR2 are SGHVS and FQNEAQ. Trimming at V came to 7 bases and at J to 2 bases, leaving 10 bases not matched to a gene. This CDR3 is CASTLTGTVNTGELFF. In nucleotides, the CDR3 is TGTGCCAGCACCCTCACCGGGACAGTTAACACCGGGGAGCTGTTTTTT.

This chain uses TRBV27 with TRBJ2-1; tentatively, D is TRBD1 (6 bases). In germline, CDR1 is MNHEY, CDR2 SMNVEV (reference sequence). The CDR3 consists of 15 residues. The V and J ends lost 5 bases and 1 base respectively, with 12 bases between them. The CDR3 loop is CASSPRTVSYNEQFF. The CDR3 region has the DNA TGTGCCAGCAGTCCGAGGACAGTTTCCTACAATGAGCAGTTCTTC.

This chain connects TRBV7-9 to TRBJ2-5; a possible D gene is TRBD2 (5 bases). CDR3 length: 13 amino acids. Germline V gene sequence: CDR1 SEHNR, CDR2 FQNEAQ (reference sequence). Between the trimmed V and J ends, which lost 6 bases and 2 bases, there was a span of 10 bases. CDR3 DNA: TGTGCCAGCAGGTCGTCGGGACAAGAGACCCAGTACTTC. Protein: CASRSSGQETQYF.

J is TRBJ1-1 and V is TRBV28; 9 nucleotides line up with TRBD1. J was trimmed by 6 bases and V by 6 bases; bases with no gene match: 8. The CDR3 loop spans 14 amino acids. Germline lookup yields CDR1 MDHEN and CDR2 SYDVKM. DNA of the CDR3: TGTGCCAGCAGGGAACCGGGACAGGGTTCTGAAGCTTTCTTT. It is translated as CASREPGQGSEAFF.

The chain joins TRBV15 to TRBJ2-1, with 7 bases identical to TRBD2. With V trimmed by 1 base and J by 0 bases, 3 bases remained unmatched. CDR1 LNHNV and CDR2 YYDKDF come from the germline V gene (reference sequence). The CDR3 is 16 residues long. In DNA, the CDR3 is TGTGCCACCAGCAGAGGGTGGGGGGGCTCCTACAATGAGCAGTTCTTC. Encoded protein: CATSRGWGGSYNEQFF. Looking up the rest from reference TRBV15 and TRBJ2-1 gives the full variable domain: DAMVIQNPRYQVTQFGKPVTLSCSQTLNHNVMYWYQQKSSQAPKLLFHYYDKDFNNEADTPDNFQSRRPNTSFCFLDIRSPGLGDTAMYLCATSRGWGGSYNEQFFGPGTRLTVL.